The rows below give T cell receptor beta chains drawn from one sample of a study of control samples from healthy donors and cancer patients. The method was immunoSEQ multiplex PCR; TCRdb's version includes in-frame clones alone and lacks a portion of them. Of about 130,000 clones detected, about nine tenths appear once; the ten largest clones hold 4.5% to 7%. Sample: blood. Receptors originate from a man aged 18 to 29 in good health. CDR3s include the opening cysteine and the closing phenylalanine or tryptophan. The D gene is left open where the match is weak. The size entry is marked missing in some rows and otherwise reads once, few, many or a size class.

>18|NA|TRBV2|TRBD2|TRBJ2-1
CASSEDPWASGVYNEQFF
TGTGCCAGCAGTGAAGACCCGTGGGCTAGCGGGGTTTACAATGAGCAGTTCTTC
>11|NA|TRBV19|NA|TRBJ1-1
CASSIVGRAFF
TGTGCCAGTAGTATAGTGGGGAGAGCTTTCTTT
>14|NA|TRBV5-6|NA|TRBJ1-3
CASSFRHAGNTIYF
TGTGCCAGCAGCTTTCGCCATGCCGGAAACACCATATATTTT
>16|NA|TRBV7-3|TRBD1|TRBJ2-3
CASSLRWDRGSDTQYF
TGTGCCAGCAGCTTAAGGTGGGACAGGGGGTCAGATACGCAGTATTTT
>14|few|TRBV2|NA|TRBJ1-6
CASAEGSYNSPLHF
TGTGCCAGCGCCGAAGGCTCCTATAATTCACCCCTCCACTTT
>18|once|TRBV5-5|NA|TRBJ2-3
CASSFKWGGVTSTDTQYF
TGTGCCAGCAGCTTTAAATGGGGGGGCGTAACGAGCACAGATACGCAGTATTTT
>13|NA|TRBV7-3|NA|TRBJ2-5
CASSRVPLETQYF
TGTGCCAGCAGCCGAGTCCCACTAGAGACCCAGTACTTC
>14|few|TRBV4-1|NA|TRBJ1-2
CASSPSRTNYGYTF
TGCGCCAGCAGCCCCAGTAGGACTAACTATGGCTACACCTTC
>14|NA|TRBV21-1|NA|TRBJ1-2
CASSKRSANYGYTF
TGTGCCAGCAGCAAACGGTCAGCAAACTATGGCTACACCTTC
>14|NA|TRBV6-6|NA|TRBJ1-1
CASSPRWVNTEAFF
TGTGCCAGCAGTCCTCGGTGGGTGAACACTGAAGCTTTCTTT
>12|NA|TRBV2|NA|TRBJ1-2
CASSDRDYGYTF
TGTGCCAGCAGTGACAGGGACTATGGCTACACCTTC
>15|NA|TRBV15|TRBD1|TRBJ2-5
CATSFRTGLQETQYF
TGTGCCACCAGCTTTCGGACAGGCCTCCAAGAGACCCAGTACTTC
>13|NA|TRBV10-3|TRBD2|TRBJ2-7
CAIRVAGGKEQYF
TGTGCCATCAGGGTAGCGGGGGGCAAAGAGCAGTACTTC
>15|NA|TRBV3-1/TRBV3-2|NA|TRBJ1-4
CASGLRGARGEKLFF
TGTGCCAGCGGTCTCCGGGGGGCCCGGGGGGAAAAACTGTTTTTT
>13|NA|TRBV2|NA|TRBJ1-1
CASTRLMNTEAFF
TGTGCCAGCACCAGGCTTATGAACACTGAAGCTTTCTTT
>14|NA|TRBV2|NA|TRBJ1-5
CASSERTANQPQHF
TGTGCCAGCAGTGAGCGGACAGCCAATCAGCCCCAGCATTTT
>14|NA|TRBV11-2|TRBD2|TRBJ2-7
CASRLAGGRHEQYF
TGTGCCAGCAGGCTAGCGGGGGGGCGTCACGAGCAGTACTTC
>14|NA|TRBV7-3|TRBD2|TRBJ2-5
CASSPGLAGETQYF
TGTGCCAGCAGTCCAGGACTAGCAGGAGAGACCCAGTACTTC
>12|NA|TRBV6-5|NA|TRBJ2-7
CASRLGGNEQYF
TGTGCCAGCCGACTAGGGGGGAACGAGCAGTACTTC
>15|NA|TRBV11-2|TRBD1|TRBJ2-5
CASSWNRGRSETQYF
TGTGCCAGCAGCTGGAACAGGGGGCGGTCTGAGACCCAGTACTTC
>14|NA|TRBV2|TRBD1|TRBJ2-7
CASRGDRGRDEQYF
TGTGCCAGCAGGGGGGACAGGGGGCGGGACGAGCAGTACTTC
>16|few|TRBV28|TRBD1|TRBJ2-3
CASSTQGQGVVDTQYF
TGTGCCAGCAGTACACAGGGACAGGGGGTGGTAGATACGCAGTATTTT
>15|NA|TRBV10-2|TRBD2|TRBJ2-7
CASSAGLAGVDEQYF
TGCGCCAGCAGTGCGGGACTAGCGGGGGTCGACGAGCAGTACTTC
>15|NA|TRBV2|TRBD2|TRBJ2-7
CAQGRTRSAGGEQYF
TGTGCCCAGGGAAGGACCCGCTCGGCGGGGGGGGAGCAGTACTTC
>13|NA|TRBV3-1/TRBV3-2|NA|TRBJ2-7
CASSQDAAYEQYF
TGTGCCAGCAGCCAAGATGCCGCCTACGAGCAGTACTTC
>12|NA|TRBV15|NA|TRBJ1-2
CATRGPNYGYTF
TGTGCCACCAGGGGGCCCAACTATGGCTACACCTTC
>14|NA|TRBV5-1|TRBD1|TRBJ1-2
CASSDDRGLNGYTF
TGCGCCAGCAGCGACGACAGGGGGCTAAATGGCTACACCTTC
>15|few|TRBV30|NA|TRBJ1-5
CAWSRRRGFNQPQHF
TGTGCCTGGAGCCGTAGAAGAGGGTTCAATCAGCCCCAGCATTTT
>13|NA|TRBV2|NA|TRBJ1-1
CASMGGLDTEAFF
TGTGCCAGCATGGGGGGTTTGGACACTGAAGCTTTCTTT
>15|NA|TRBV18|NA|TRBJ1-3
CASSPGFQDPNTIYF
TGTGCCAGCTCACCAGGTTTTCAGGACCCGAACACCATATATTTT
>17|NA|TRBV14|NA|TRBJ2-1
CASSQAPLGSSYNEQFF
TGTGCCAGCAGCCAAGCCCCCTTGGGGAGCTCCTACAATGAGCAGTTCTTC
>12|NA|TRBV27|NA|TRBJ1-4
CASRGANEKLFF
TGTGCCAGCAGGGGTGCTAATGAAAAACTGTTTTTT
>13|NA|TRBV6-5|NA|TRBJ2-7
CASSSPSGVEQYF
TGTGCCAGCAGTTCCCCCTCAGGGGTCGAGCAGTACTTC
>17|NA|TRBV9|NA|TRBJ2-7
CASSVAKDSLDSDEQYF
TGTGCCAGCAGCGTCGCGAAGGACTCTCTCGACTCGGACGAGCAGTACTTC
>13|few|TRBV10-1|NA|TRBJ2-7
CASSDWTDYEQYF
TGCGCCAGCAGTGACTGGACAGACTACGAGCAGTACTTC
>14|NA|TRBV30|NA|TRBJ2-1
CAWRLVGSYNEQFF
TGTGCCTGGAGGTTAGTGGGCTCCTACAATGAGCAGTTCTTC
>14|NA|TRBV5-6|NA|TRBJ2-7
CASSSGPLTYEQYF
TGTGCCAGCAGCTCCGGTCCGTTAACCTACGAGCAGTACTTC
>13|NA|TRBV5-6|NA|TRBJ2-7
CASSLGYARVEYF
TGTGCCAGCAGCTTGGGTTATGCCCGGGTGGAGTACTTC
>12|NA|TRBV15|NA|TRBJ2-7
CATSRDTYAQYF
TGTGCCACCAGCAGAGATACCTACGCGCAGTACTTC
>13|few|TRBV29-1|NA|TRBJ1-4
CSVVSLGGEKLFF
TGCAGCGTTGTTAGTTTGGGGGGAGAAAAACTGTTTTTT
>13|NA|TRBV19|NA|TRBJ1-1
CATRSQPNTEAFF
TGTGCCACTCGATCCCAGCCGAACACTGAAGCTTTCTTT
>13|NA|TRBV2|NA|TRBJ1-1
CASSQKMNTEAFF
TGTGCCAGCAGTCAGAAGATGAACACTGAAGCTTTCTTT
>16|NA|TRBV3-1/TRBV3-2|NA|TRBJ2-3
CASSHATGAGPPGWYF
TGTGCCAGCAGCCACGCGACAGGAGCCGGGCCCCCAGGTTGGTATTTT
>13|NA|TRBV12-3/TRBV12-4|NA|TRBJ2-3
CASSSTGTDTQYF
TGTGCCAGCAGTTCTACAGGGACAGATACGCAGTATTTT
>14|once|TRBV10-3|NA|TRBJ1-1
CAISDGGVNTEAFF
TGTGCCATCAGTGACGGGGGGGTGAACACTGAAGCTTTCTTT
>14|NA|TRBV6-5|NA|TRBJ2-5
CASSLRDSQETQYF
TGTGCCAGCAGCCTGAGGGACTCACAAGAGACCCAGTACTTC
>17|once|TRBV19|TRBD2|TRBJ2-1
CASSIALRGGSYNEQFF
TGTGCCAGTAGTATAGCGCTCCGGGGGGGCTCCTACAATGAGCAGTTCTTC